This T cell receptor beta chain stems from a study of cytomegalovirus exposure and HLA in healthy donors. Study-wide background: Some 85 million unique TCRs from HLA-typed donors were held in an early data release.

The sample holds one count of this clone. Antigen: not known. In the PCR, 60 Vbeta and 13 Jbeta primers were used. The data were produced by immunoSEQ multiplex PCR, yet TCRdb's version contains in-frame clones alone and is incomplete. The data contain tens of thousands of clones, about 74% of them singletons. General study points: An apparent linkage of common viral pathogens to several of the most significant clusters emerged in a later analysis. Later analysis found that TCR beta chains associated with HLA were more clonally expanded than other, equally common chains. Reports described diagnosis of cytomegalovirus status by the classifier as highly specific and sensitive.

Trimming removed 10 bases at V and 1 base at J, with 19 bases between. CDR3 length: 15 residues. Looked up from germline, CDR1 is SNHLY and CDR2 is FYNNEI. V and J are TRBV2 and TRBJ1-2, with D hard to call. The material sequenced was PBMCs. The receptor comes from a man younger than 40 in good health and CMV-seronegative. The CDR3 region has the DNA TGTGCCACCCGTGACGTAACGACGGGTAACTATGGCTACACCTTC. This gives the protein CATRDVTTGNYGYTF.